Each of the 22 T cell receptor beta chains below was sequenced from the same sample in a study of regulatory T cells in long-lasting Graves disease. Described time point: newly diagnosed GD, antithyroid drugs for less than 3 months. The TCR library used RNA extracted from PBMCs. Investigators prepared the TCR beta libraries by applying iRepertoire HTBI primers and Arm-PCR of CDR3 regions. A single record per CDR3 protein comes from TCRdb applying MiXCR to the multiplex PCR reads. The table includes about 560,000 distinct CDR3 sequences, approximately 16% detected once. The same data also contributed to another study, on T cells in Graves' hyperthyroidism and ophthalmopathy.

This material consisted of peripheral blood mononuclear cells (PBMCs), taken at new diagnosis, from a patient treated with antithyroid drugs. These receptors were collected from a man in his late teens or twenties with Graves disease.

This chain uses TRBV7-9 with TRBJ2-1; 13 positions match TRBD2. Germline values: CDR1 SEHNR, CDR2 FQNEAQ (reference sequence). The CDR3 totals 19 residues. After removal of 4 bases from V and 1 base from J, the junction contained 10 bases not matched to a gene. The CDR3 DNA reads as TGTGCCAGCAGCTCCACGGAACTAGCGGGAGGGCCGTCCTACAATGAGCAGTTCTTC. Protein product: CASSSTELAGGPSYNEQFF. Looking up the rest from reference TRBV7-9 and TRBJ2-1 gives the full variable domain: DTGVSQNPRHKITKRGQNVTFRCDPISEHNRLYWYRQTLGQGPEFLTYFQNEAQLEKSRLLSDRFSAERPKGSFSTLEIQRTEQGDSAMYLCASSSTELAGGPSYNEQFFGPGTRLTVL.

The chain is built from TRBV6-2 or TRBV6-3 and TRBJ1-3; D is perhaps TRBD1 (5 bases). In germline, CDR1 is MNHEY, CDR2 SVGEGT. V lost 3 bases to trimming and J lost 2 bases, with 17 bases between them. The CDR3 has 17 residues. The CDR3 here is CASSYSTTGITGNTIYF. DNA of the CDR3: TGTGCCAGCAGTTATTCAACTACAGGAATCACTGGAAACACCATATATTTT.

The CDR3, as DNA: TGTGCCAGCAGCGTAGGAGTTGAACAGCCCCAGCATTTT. This encodes CASSVGVEQPQHF. V and J are TRBV9 and TRBJ1-5; D gene uncertain. The CDR3 has 13 amino acids. Germline-derived CDR1 and CDR2 are SGDLS and YYNGEE. V dropped 0 bases and J dropped 7 bases, with 8 bases sitting between them.

About this clonotype itself: One end of the junction varies from germline; a read error may be responsible. CDR3 coding DNA: TGTGCCAGCAGTCCCCCCCTGGGGGGGAGCTCTGGAGACACCATATATTTT. This sequence encodes CASSPPLGGSSGDTIYF. This chain joins TRBV28 and TRBJ1-3; possibly TRBD1 for D (5 bases). The V gene's germline CDR1 is MDHEN and CDR2 SYDVKM. This CDR3 is 17 amino acids long.

Many counts were recorded for this clonotype. CDR3 sequence (DNA): TGTGCCAGCAGTTCCGGGACAGGGTTTGAGCCCCAGCATTTT. This sequence encodes CASSSGTGFEPQHF. The chain is built from TRBV28 and TRBJ1-5, with TRBD1 matching over 9 bases. The germline gives CDR1 MDHEN, CDR2 SYDVKM. Unmatched junction bases numbered 6, after V lost 4 bases and J lost 8 bases. This CDR3 contains 14 residues. The whole variable domain, filled in from reference TRBV28 and TRBJ1-5, reads DVKVTQSSRYLVKRTGEKVFLECVQDMDHENMFWYRQDPGLGLRLIYFSYDVKMKEKGDIPEGYSVSREKKERFSLILESASTNQTSMYLCASSSGTGFEPQHFGDGTRLSIL.

Remarks on this clonotype: The junction does not match germline at one end; this may be a read error. V is TRBV20-1 and J is TRBJ1-1, with a tentative D call TRBD1 (5 bases). CDR1 is DFQATT, CDR2 SNEGSKA, per germline (reference sequence). CDR3 size: 14 residues. CDR3 coding DNA: TGCGGTGCTAGAGCCTCAGGGAGTAACACTGAAGCTTTCTTT. This translates into CGARASGSNTEAFF.

This clonotype has only a few counts. The chain combines TRBV13 with TRBJ1-1; 7 bases line up with TRBD1. V was clipped by 5 bases and J by 1 base; unmatched bases: 7. The CDR3 is made up of 15 amino acids. Germline CDR1 PRHDT, CDR2 FYEKMQ (reference sequence). CDR3 DNA: TGTGCCAGCAGCGAGCCGACAGGGACGAACACTGAAGCTTTCTTT. Translation gives CASSEPTGTNTEAFF.

This clonotype has a count of ten or more. The rearrangement uses TRBV27 and TRBJ2-3, with D possibly TRBD2 on 6 matching bases. Trimming left V 4 bases short and J 0 bases short, with 11 bases between. Looked up from germline, CDR1 is MNHEY and CDR2 is SMNVEV (reference sequence). This CDR3 is 15 amino acids long. This chain's CDR3 is CASSSPSVSTDTQYF. The CDR3 region has the DNA TGTGCCAGCAGTTCTCCTAGCGTTAGCACAGATACGCAGTATTTT.

This clonotype occurred many times. DNA for the CDR3: TGTGCCAGCAGTTTATCGGTAGATAAGTACTTC. Residues: CASSLSVDKYF. The V and J genes are TRBV12-3 or TRBV12-4 and TRBJ2-7; D ambiguous. CDR3 length: 11 amino acids. V lost 2 bases, J lost 11 bases, and 10 bases lay in between.

This clonotype was seen ten or more times. The J gene is TRBJ2-7, the V gene TRBV27, with D possibly matching TRBD1 (5 bases). This CDR3 comprises 14 residues. V lost 2 bases, J lost 3 bases, and 11 bases lay in between. CDR1 MNHEY and CDR2 SMNVEV come from the germline V gene (reference sequence). The CDR3 nucleotides read TGTGCCAGCAGTTTAGAACAGGTGGGCTACGAGCAGTACTTC. This translates into CASSLEQVGYEQYF.

This clonotype was counted once. This may be a read error, as it is one base from a much larger clone. This chain uses TRBV12-3 or TRBV12-4 with TRBJ2-7; 14 bases align to TRBD2. The last part of the DNA fits TRBJ2-3 better; the J call may be wrong. The CDR3 has 16 residues. CDR3 region: CASSPGLAGDGDTQYF. CDR3 DNA sequence: TGTGCCAGCAGTCCGGGACTAGCGGGAGACGGAGATACGCAGTATTTT.

The V gene is TRBV6-1, the J gene TRBJ1-2; tentative D call: TRBD1 (5 bases). V shed 6 bases and J shed 2 bases, with 16 bases lying between them. The germline V gene encodes CDR1 MNHNS and CDR2 SASEGT. The CDR3 runs to 15 residues. The CDR3 region has the DNA TGTGCCAGCAGGCCAGGTGGGCAGGGAAACTATGGCTACACCTTC. Protein: CASRPGGQGNYGYTF.

This rearrangement joins TRBV5-6 to TRBJ2-1; 10 bases align to TRBD2. Germline loops: CDR1 SGHDT, CDR2 YYEEEE. The V segment lost 3 bases and the J segment 6 bases; nucleotides outside the gene matches: 9. The CDR3 has 16 residues. The CDR3 DNA is TGTGCCAGCAGCTGGACCGGGACTAGCGTGGTCAATGAGCAGTTCTTC. Translation: CASSWTGTSVVNEQFF.

This clonotype was counted at least ten times. This chain joins TRBV7-2 and TRBJ2-4; TRBD1 aligns across 12 bases. CDR1 is SGHTA and CDR2 is FQGNSA in the germline V gene. V was pared by 2 bases and J by 9 bases, with 8 bases of the junction left unmatched. This CDR3 has 16 residues. CDR3 sequence: CASSLSGQGARVIQYF. The DNA for the CDR3 is TGTGCCAGCAGCTTATCGGGACAGGGGGCGCGGGTCATTCAGTACTTC.

J is TRBJ2-4 and V is TRBV19; 8 positions agree with TRBD1. V lost 8 bases to trimming and J lost 3 bases; unmatched junction nucleotides: 9. Germline CDR1 LNHDA, CDR2 SQIVND (reference sequence). CDR3 size: 15 residues. CDR3 protein: CASARQGAGKNIQYF. The CDR3 nucleotides are TGTGCCAGTGCACGGCAGGGGGCTGGCAAAAACATTCAGTACTTC.

The V gene is TRBV5-1, the J gene TRBJ2-1; D gene ambiguous. V lost 4 bases and J lost 10, with 18 bases in between. This CDR3 is 14 amino acids long. Germline CDR1 and CDR2: SGHRS and YFSETQ. Written as DNA, the CDR3 is TGCGCCAGCAGCCTCCGAGGAGCTCGCGTCGAGCAGTTCTTC. Amino acids: CASSLRGARVEQFF.

This clonotype was recorded at least ten times. The rearrangement links TRBV2 to TRBJ2-7, with a weak D call TRBD1 (5 bases). Trimming cost V 7 bases and J 2 bases, with 15 bases left between them. The CDR3 extends over 14 amino acids. Per the germline V gene, CDR1 is SNHLY and CDR2 is FYNNEI. CDR3 protein: CASTDGQGTYEQYF. Here the CDR3 DNA reads TGTGCCAGCACCGACGGGCAGGGAACCTACGAGCAGTACTTC.

This clonotype was counted at least ten times. The chain recombines TRBV6-1 with TRBJ2-2; 9 bases map to TRBD1. CDR1 and CDR2 (germline): MNHNS, SASEGT. This CDR3 has 13 residues. The CDR3 loop is CASDRGNTGELFF. CDR3 sequence (DNA): TGTGCGTCGGACAGGGGGAACACCGGGGAGCTGTTTTTT.

This clonotype was detected only a few times. J is TRBJ2-1 and V is TRBV6-1; no clear D gene. CDR3 length equals 17 residues. Germline V lookup: CDR1 MNHNS, CDR2 SASEGT. Trimming cost V 7 bases and J 0 bases, with 19 bases left between them. In DNA form, the CDR3 reads TGTGCCAGCACTCTAACTCGGAGCTGGAGCTCCTACAATGAGCAGTTCTTC. It translates to CASTLTRSWSSYNEQFF.

This clonotype has just a few counts. The CDR3 nucleotides read TGTGCCAGCAGCGCCCGGGGGATTGTCACAGATACGCAGTATTTT. Translated: CASSARGIVTDTQYF. The rearrangement joins TRBV9 to TRBJ2-3, with TRBD2 as a possible D gene (6 bases). V lost 3 bases, J lost 2 bases, and 13 bases lay in between. The CDR3 is made up of 15 amino acids. The germline gives CDR1 SGDLS, CDR2 YYNGEE.

A single count supports this clonotype. The CDR3 is CASSRATSGSGEQYF. Here the CDR3 DNA reads TGTGCCAGCAGCAGGGCGACTAGCGGGAGCGGCGAGCAGTACTTC. The J gene is TRBJ2-7, the V gene TRBV3-1; 12 bases are a match to TRBD2. Germline V gene sequence: CDR1 LGHDT, CDR2 YNNKEL (reference sequence). The V and J ends lost 5 bases and 6 bases, in that order; junction bases with no gene match: 8. This CDR3 has 15 amino acids.

The chain uses TRBV6-2 or TRBV6-3 and TRBJ2-3; D not resolved. V lost 7 bases, J lost 1 base, and 21 bases lay in between. The CDR3 has 17 amino acids. In germline, CDR1 is MNHEY, CDR2 SVGEGT. CDR3 sequence: CASTRRTVYPGTDTQYF. CDR3 DNA sequence: TGTGCCAGCACCCGCCGGACGGTCTATCCAGGCACAGATACGCAGTATTTT.